This TCR beta chain was documented in a study of blood T cell repertoires in COVID-19. Study-level information: Material from acute and convalescent COVID-19 was sourced from the United States, Italy and Spain.

Under the authors' procedure: Reference gene primer amplification yielded estimated nucleated cell counts. Repertoires were generated with immunoSEQ multiplex PCR, while TCRdb's copy carries only in-frame clones and drops some. That table gives V, J and clone size, and the DNA gave D and trimming. Of roughly 150,000 clones detected, 84% appear once; the ten largest clones hold roughly 8%. Across over 20 US areas, participants ranged in age from roughly 18 to 89 years. Grouping used clinical history reported by participants in a survey and questionnaire. The ends were cut back, 0 bases at V and 5 bases at J, with 9 bases in the middle. CDR3 size: 14 residues. CDR1 and CDR2 from the germline V gene are SGHRS and YFSETQ.

The source is a woman aged 50 to 65 who had recovered from COVID-19. The sample consisted of PBMCs or T cells enriched from blood (not recorded which). The chain employs TRBV5-1 and TRBJ1-5; D might be TRBD1 (6 bases). CDR3 in DNA: TGCGCCAGCAGCTTGGCAGGGGTCGATCAGCCCCAGCATTTT. Its translation: CASSLAGVDQPQHF.